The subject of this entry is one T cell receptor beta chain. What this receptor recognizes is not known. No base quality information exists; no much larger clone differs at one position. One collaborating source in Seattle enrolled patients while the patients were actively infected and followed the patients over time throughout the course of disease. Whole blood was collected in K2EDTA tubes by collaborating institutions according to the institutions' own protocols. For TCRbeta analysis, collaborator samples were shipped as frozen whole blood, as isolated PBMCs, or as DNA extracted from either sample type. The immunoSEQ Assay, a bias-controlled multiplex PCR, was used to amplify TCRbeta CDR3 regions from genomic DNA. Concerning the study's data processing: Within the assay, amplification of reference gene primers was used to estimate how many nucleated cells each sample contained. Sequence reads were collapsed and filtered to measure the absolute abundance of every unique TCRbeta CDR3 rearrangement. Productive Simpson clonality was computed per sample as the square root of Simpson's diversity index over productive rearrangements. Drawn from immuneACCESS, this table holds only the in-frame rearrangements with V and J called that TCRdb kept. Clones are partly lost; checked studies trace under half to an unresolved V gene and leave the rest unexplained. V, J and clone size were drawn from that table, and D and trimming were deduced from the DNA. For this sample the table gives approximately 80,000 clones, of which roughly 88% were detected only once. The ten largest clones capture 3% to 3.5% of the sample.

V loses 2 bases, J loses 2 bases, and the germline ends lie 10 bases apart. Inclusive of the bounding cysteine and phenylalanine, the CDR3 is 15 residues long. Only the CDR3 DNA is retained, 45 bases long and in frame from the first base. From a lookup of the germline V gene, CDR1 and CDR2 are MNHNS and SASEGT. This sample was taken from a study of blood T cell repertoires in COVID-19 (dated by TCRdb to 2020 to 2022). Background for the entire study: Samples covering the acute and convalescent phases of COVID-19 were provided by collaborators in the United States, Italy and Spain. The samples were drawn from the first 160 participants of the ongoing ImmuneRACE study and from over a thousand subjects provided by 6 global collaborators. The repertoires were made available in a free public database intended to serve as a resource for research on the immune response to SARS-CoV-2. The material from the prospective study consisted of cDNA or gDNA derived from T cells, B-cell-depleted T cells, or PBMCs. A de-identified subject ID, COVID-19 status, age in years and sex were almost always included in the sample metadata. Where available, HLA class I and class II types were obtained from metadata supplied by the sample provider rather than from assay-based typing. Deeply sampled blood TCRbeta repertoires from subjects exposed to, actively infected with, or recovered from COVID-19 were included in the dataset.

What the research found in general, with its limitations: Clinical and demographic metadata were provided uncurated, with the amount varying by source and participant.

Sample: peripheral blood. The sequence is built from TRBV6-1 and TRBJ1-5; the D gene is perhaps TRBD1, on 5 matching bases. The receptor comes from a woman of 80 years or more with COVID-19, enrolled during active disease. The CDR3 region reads CASSETGRGNQPQHF. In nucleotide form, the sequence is TGTGCCAGCAGTGAAACGGGCAGGGGCAATCAGCCCCAGCATTTT.